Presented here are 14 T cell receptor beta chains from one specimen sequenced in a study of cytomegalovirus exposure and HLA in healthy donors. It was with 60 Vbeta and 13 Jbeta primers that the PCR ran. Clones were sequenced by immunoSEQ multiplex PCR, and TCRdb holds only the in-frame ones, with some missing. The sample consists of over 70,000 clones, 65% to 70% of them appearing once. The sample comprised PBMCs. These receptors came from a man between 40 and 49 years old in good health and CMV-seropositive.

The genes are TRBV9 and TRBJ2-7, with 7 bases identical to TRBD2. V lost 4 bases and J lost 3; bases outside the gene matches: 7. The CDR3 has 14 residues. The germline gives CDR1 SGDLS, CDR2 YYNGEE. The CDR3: CASSPGLGNYEQYF. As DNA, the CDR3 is TGTGCCAGCAGCCCAGGACTAGGAAACTACGAGCAGTACTTC.

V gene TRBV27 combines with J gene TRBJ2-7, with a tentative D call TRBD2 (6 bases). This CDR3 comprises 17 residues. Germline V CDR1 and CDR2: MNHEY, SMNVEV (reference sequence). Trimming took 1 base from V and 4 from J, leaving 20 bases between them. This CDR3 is CASSLLGVAEKPYEQYF. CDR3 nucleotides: TGTGCCAGCAGTTTATTGGGGGTAGCGGAGAAACCATACGAGCAGTACTTC.

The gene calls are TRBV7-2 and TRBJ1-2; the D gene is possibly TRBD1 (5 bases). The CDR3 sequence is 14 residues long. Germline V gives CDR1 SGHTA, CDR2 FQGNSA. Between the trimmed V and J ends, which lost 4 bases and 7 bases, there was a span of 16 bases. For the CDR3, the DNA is TGTGCCAGCAGCTCATCCCGGGACTCGGGTGGCTACACCTTC. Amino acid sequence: CASSSSRDSGGYTF.

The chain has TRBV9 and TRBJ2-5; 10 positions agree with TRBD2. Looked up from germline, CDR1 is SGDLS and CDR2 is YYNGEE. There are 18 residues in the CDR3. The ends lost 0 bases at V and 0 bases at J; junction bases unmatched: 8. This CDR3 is CASSVAGGLAEYQETQYF. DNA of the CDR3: TGTGCCAGCAGCGTAGCCGGAGGACTAGCGGAATACCAAGAGACCCAGTACTTC.

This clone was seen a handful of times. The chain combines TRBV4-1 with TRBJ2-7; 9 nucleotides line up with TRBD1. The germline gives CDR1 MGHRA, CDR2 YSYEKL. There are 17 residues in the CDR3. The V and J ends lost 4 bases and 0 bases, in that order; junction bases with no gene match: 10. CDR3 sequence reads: CASSRPGQGISSYEQYF. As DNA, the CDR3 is TGCGCCAGCAGCCGGCCCGGACAGGGGATAAGCTCCTACGAGCAGTACTTC.

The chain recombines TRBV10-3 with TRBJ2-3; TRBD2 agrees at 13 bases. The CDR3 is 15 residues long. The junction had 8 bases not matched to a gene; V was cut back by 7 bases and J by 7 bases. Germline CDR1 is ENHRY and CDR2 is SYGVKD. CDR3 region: CAITATSGRTNTQYF. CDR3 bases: TGTGCCATCACCGCGACTAGCGGGAGGACAAATACGCAGTATTTT.

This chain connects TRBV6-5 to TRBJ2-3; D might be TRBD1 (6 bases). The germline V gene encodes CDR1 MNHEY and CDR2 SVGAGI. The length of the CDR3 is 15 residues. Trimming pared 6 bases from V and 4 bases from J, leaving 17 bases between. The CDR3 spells CASSPRGHTADTQYF. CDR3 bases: TGTGCCAGCAGCCCCAGGGGCCACACGGCAGATACGCAGTATTTT.

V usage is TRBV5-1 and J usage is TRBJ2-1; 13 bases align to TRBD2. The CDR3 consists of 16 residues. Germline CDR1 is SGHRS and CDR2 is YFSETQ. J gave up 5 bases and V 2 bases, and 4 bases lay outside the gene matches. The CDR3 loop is CASSLGTSGTHNEQFF. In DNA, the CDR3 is TGCGCCAGCAGCTTAGGGACTAGCGGGACCCACAATGAGCAGTTCTTC.

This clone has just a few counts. The CDR3 is CATSIRVEGTEAFF. The DNA for the CDR3 is TGTGCCACCAGCATCAGGGTGGAGGGCACTGAAGCTTTCTTT. The rearrangement links TRBV15 to TRBJ1-1, with a possible D match to TRBD1 (5 bases). This CDR3 is built from 14 residues. V dropped 4 bases and J dropped 4 bases, with 13 bases sitting between them. Germline V gene lookup returns CDR1 LNHNV and CDR2 YYDKDF (reference sequence).

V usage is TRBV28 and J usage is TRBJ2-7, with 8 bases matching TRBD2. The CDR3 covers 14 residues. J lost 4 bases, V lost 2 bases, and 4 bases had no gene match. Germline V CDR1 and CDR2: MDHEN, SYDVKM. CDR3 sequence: CASSLKGGRYEQYF. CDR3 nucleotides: TGTGCCAGCAGTTTAAAGGGCGGGAGGTACGAGCAGTACTTC.

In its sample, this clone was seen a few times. The chain's CDR3 is CAGRTGSNQPQHF. CDR3 in DNA: TGTGCCGGAAGGACAGGGAGCAATCAGCCCCAGCATTTT. The V call is TRBV10-3, the J call TRBJ1-5; 8 bases map to TRBD1. Germline-derived CDR1 and CDR2 are ENHRY and SYGVKD. J gave up 1 base and V 11 bases, and 4 bases lay outside the gene matches. The CDR3 length is 13 residues.

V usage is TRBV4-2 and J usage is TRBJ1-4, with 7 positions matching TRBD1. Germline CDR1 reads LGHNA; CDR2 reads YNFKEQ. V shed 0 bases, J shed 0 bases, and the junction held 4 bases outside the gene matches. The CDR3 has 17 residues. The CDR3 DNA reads TGTGCCAGCAGCCAAGATTTCCAGGGGGCAACTAATGAAAAACTGTTTTTT. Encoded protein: CASSQDFQGATNEKLFF.

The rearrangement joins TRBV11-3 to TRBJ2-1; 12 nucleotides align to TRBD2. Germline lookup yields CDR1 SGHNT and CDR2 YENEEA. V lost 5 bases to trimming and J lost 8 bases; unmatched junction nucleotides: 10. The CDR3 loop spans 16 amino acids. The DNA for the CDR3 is TGTGCCAGCAGCCCCGAGACTAGCGGGAGTATTTATGAGCAGTTCTTC. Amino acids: CASSPETSGSIYEQFF.

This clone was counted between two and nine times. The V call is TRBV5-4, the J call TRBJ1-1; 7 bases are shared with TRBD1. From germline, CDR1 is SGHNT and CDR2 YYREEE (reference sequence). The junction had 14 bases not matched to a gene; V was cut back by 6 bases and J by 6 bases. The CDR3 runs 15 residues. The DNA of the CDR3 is TGTGCCAGCACCACACAGGGGATGTGGGTTGCTGAAGCTTTCTTT. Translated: CASTTQGMWVAEAFF.